This entry lists 29 T cell receptor beta chains sequenced from one sample in a study of regulatory T cells in long-lasting Graves disease. HTBI primers from iRepertoire and Arm-PCR of CDR3 regions yielded the TCR beta libraries. TCRdb called the multiplex PCR reads again in MiXCR, with one record for every CDR3 protein. The sample has about 470,000 distinct CDR3 sequences; less than 25% are singletons. Sample time point: persistent/refractory GD, antithyroid drugs over 5 years with positive TRAb. The TCR library used RNA extracted from PBMCs. Sample: peripheral blood mononuclear cells (PBMCs), taken when the disease was refractory, from a patient treated with antithyroid drugs. These receptors all stem from a female donor with Graves disease.

A few counts support this clonotype. The CDR3 DNA is TGTGCCAGGTTACAGGGTACTCCCTACGAGCAGTACTTC. As protein: CARLQGTPYEQYF. The chain has TRBV6-1 and TRBJ2-7; weak D call: TRBD1 (6 bases). The length of the CDR3 is 13 residues. V shed 9 bases and J shed 2 bases, with 14 bases lying between them. Germline V lookup: CDR1 MNHNS, CDR2 SASEGT.

In its sample, this clonotype was seen once. This could be a read error, since a much larger clone is one nucleotide away. In nucleotides, the CDR3 is TGTGCCAGCAGTTTATATAGCGGTTGGGGGGACTCACGTCATGGCGACACCTTC. Protein sequence: CASSLYSGWGDSRHGDTF. This rearrangement joins TRBV12-3 or TRBV12-4 to TRBJ1-2, with D maybe TRBD1 (5 bases). There are 18 residues in the CDR3.

V gene TRBV12-3 or TRBV12-4 combines with J gene TRBJ2-1; unclear D gene. V dropped 0 bases and J dropped 6 bases, with 6 bases sitting between them. CDR3 size: 13 residues. The CDR3: CASSLAGINEQFF. CDR3 coding DNA: TGTGCCAGCAGTTTAGCAGGGATCAATGAGCAGTTCTTC.

The table lists this clonotype with many counts. The V and J genes are TRBV6-2 or TRBV6-3 and TRBJ2-7, with D possibly being TRBD1 (6 bases). The CDR3 totals 14 residues. V was cut by 5 bases and J by 0 bases, with 11 bases left in between. CDR1 is MNHEY and CDR2 is SVGEGT in the germline V gene. The DNA for the CDR3 is TGTGCCAGCAGTGAAGTGGACAGCTCCTACGAGCAGTACTTC. Protein sequence: CASSEVDSSYEQYF.

This clonotype was counted ten times or more. The J gene is TRBJ2-5, the V gene TRBV2, with a tentative D call TRBD2 (5 bases). The germline V gene encodes CDR1 SNHLY and CDR2 FYNNEI. Trimming shortened V by 1 base and J by 7 bases, and 10 bases separated the two germline ends. CDR3 length: 13 residues. The CDR3: CASSEDPSGTQYF. CDR3 coding DNA: TGTGCCAGCAGTGAAGACCCGAGCGGGACCCAGTACTTC. The entire variable domain, with the rest obtained from reference TRBV2 and TRBJ2-5, is as follows: EPEVTQTPSHQVTQMGQEVILRCVPISNHLYFYWYRQILGQKVEFLVSFYNNEISEKSEIFDDQFSVERPDGSNFTLKIRSTKLEDSAMYFCASSEDPSGTQYFGPGTRLLVL.

This clonotype was recorded a few times. The chain employs TRBV19 and TRBJ2-2; D not resolved. The CDR3 is made up of 17 amino acids. V gave up 5 bases and J gave up 0 bases, with 16 bases separating them. Looked up from germline, CDR1 is LNHDA and CDR2 is SQIVND (reference sequence). CDR3 sequence reads: CASSSYPGGANTGELFF. The CDR3 DNA reads TGTGCCAGTAGTTCCTACCCAGGTGGGGCGAACACCGGGGAGCTGTTTTTT.

About this clonotype itself: This may come from a read error, since a much larger clone is one base off. The rearrangement joins TRBV5-1 to TRBJ1-1, with D unclear. This CDR3 comprises 13 residues. Germline CDR1 and CDR2: SGHRS and YFSETQ. CDR3 protein: CASSLELSTEASF. DNA for the CDR3: TGCGCCAGCAGCCTTGAGTTAAGCACTGAAGCTTCCTTT.

This clonotype appeared many times. The chain uses TRBV5-5 and TRBJ2-7, with D unclear. The CDR3 length is 13 residues. Trimming stripped 3 bases from V and 1 base from J, with 8 bases between. CDR1 and CDR2 (germline): SGHKS, YYEKEE (reference sequence). The CDR3 region is CASSSTKSYEQYF. Here the CDR3 DNA reads TGTGCCAGCAGCTCAACTAAATCCTACGAGCAGTACTTC.

This clonotype appeared many times. This chain connects TRBV13 to TRBJ1-4; D remains unclear. The V and J ends lost 2 bases and 7 bases respectively, with 11 bases between them. Germline V gene data show CDR1 as PRHDT and CDR2 as FYEKMQ (reference sequence). This CDR3 is built from 14 residues. The CDR3 DNA is TGTGCCAGCAGCTTATTAGGGAGTGGTGAAAAACTGTTTTTT. Its translation is CASSLLGSGEKLFF.

The chain uses TRBV28 and TRBJ2-1; 7 nucleotides match TRBD2. This CDR3 is built from 18 residues. V shed 2 bases, J shed 6 bases, and the junction held 16 bases outside the gene matches. Per germline, CDR1 MDHEN and CDR2 SYDVKM. CDR3 sequence (DNA): TGTGCCAGCAGTTTACTCTCTGGGGCCGCGGGAGTTCCCAATGAGCAGTTCTTC. Translating gives CASSLLSGAAGVPNEQFF.

This clonotype was detected ten times or more. The rearrangement links TRBV7-9 to TRBJ2-7, with 7 bases fitting TRBD1. Germline-derived CDR1 and CDR2 are SEHNR and FQNEAQ (reference sequence). Trimming took 1 base from V and 4 from J; bases not matched to a gene: 7. The CDR3 sequence is 15 residues long. The CDR3 bases are TGTGCCAGCAGCTTAGTACAGGGGCAGGGTTACGAGCAGTACTTC. Translation gives CASSLVQGQGYEQYF. Full variable domain (outside the CDR3, taken from reference TRBV7-9 and TRBJ2-7): DTGVSQNPRHKITKRGQNVTFRCDPISEHNRLYWYRQTLGQGPEFLTYFQNEAQLEKSRLLSDRFSAERPKGSFSTLEIQRTEQGDSAMYLCASSLVQGQGYEQYFGPGTRLTVT.

This clonotype was recorded many times. V is TRBV20-1 and J is TRBJ2-7; 7 positions agree with TRBD2. Looked up from germline, CDR1 is DFQATT and CDR2 is SNEGSKA (reference sequence). The CDR3 consists of 13 residues. J gave up 6 bases and V 5 bases, and 10 bases lay outside the gene matches. The CDR3 region has the DNA TGCAGTGCTCGGGCCCGACTAGCTAGCGAGCAGTACTTC. The encoded protein is CSARARLASEQYF.

This clonotype has more than one count but fewer than ten. This sequence joins TRBV28 and TRBJ1-1; 7 bases are a match to TRBD1. The CDR3 is 15 amino acids. With 4 bases clipped from V and 7 bases from J, the junction kept 12 bases outside the gene matches. Germline-derived CDR1 and CDR2 are MDHEN and SYDVKM. CDR3 residues: CASSSPGTANYEAFF. The CDR3 DNA follows: TGTGCCAGCAGTTCCCCCGGGACAGCTAATTATGAAGCTTTCTTT.

The chain links TRBV6-1 to TRBJ2-7, with TRBD1 identical over 8 bases. The germline V gene encodes CDR1 MNHNS and CDR2 SASEGT. The CDR3 length is 15 residues. Trimming took 2 bases from V and 3 from J; bases not matched to a gene: 6. DNA for the CDR3: TGTGCCAGCAGTGAAACCGGGACAGGCCTCTACGAGCAGTACTTC. It specifies CASSETGTGLYEQYF.

This clonotype was detected ten times or more. The chain carries TRBV18 and TRBJ1-1; D perhaps matches TRBD1 (6 bases). V was trimmed by 3 bases and J by 4 bases, leaving 15 bases between them. The germline V gene encodes CDR1 KGHSH and CDR2 LQKENI. This CDR3 is 15 amino acids long. CDR3: CASSPTWGLGTEAFF. For the CDR3, the DNA is TGTGCCAGCTCACCTACGTGGGGGCTGGGCACTGAAGCTTTCTTT.

This clonotype was found many times. The chain joins TRBV27 to TRBJ1-1; D is possibly TRBD1 (5 bases). This CDR3 has 15 residues. Germline CDR1 and CDR2: MNHEY and SMNVEV (reference sequence). V was trimmed by 3 bases and J by 2 bases, leaving 13 bases between them. CDR3 sequence (DNA): TGTGCCAGCAGTTTGTTGGGGACCCCTAACACTGAAGCTTTCTTT. Its protein is CASSLLGTPNTEAFF.

This clonotype was seen only a few times. The J gene is TRBJ2-4, the V gene TRBV6-2 or TRBV6-3; no firm D call. The CDR3 sequence is 13 residues long. From germline, CDR1 is MNHEY and CDR2 SVGEGT. Trimming pared 7 bases from V and 9 bases from J, leaving 16 bases between. CDR3 in DNA: TGTGCCAGCAATTTTGGGGTATACGGCATTCAGTACTTC. Translation gives CASNFGVYGIQYF.

Many counts were recorded for this clonotype. The V gene is TRBV30, the J gene TRBJ1-1; D ambiguous. From germline, CDR1 is GTSNPN and CDR2 SVGIG (reference sequence). CDR3 length: 11 residues. Trimming left V 3 bases short and J 0 bases short, with 2 bases between. The CDR3 DNA sequence: TGTGCCTGGAGCATGAACACTGAAGCTTTCTTT. Translated, it gives CAWSMNTEAFF.

This clonotype was counted at least ten times. The chain is built from TRBV11-2 and TRBJ1-1; D gene unclear. Germline CDR1 SGHAT, CDR2 FQNNGV. V lost 4 bases to trimming and J lost 12 bases, with 12 bases between them. The CDR3 length is 11 residues. CDR3 nucleotides: TGTGCCAGCAGCTCCCACAGAGTTCCTTTCTTT. It encodes CASSSHRVPFF.

V is TRBV6-1 and J is TRBJ2-7; D may be TRBD1 (6 bases). V dropped 7 bases and J dropped 2 bases, with 15 bases sitting between them. This CDR3 is built from 14 residues. Germline-derived CDR1 and CDR2 are MNHNS and SASEGT. CDR3 protein: CASTRMDSPYEQYF. In DNA form, the CDR3 reads TGTGCCAGCACCCGAATGGACAGCCCCTACGAGCAGTACTTC.

At least ten counts were recorded for this clonotype. Written as DNA, the CDR3 is TGTGCCAGCAGCTCTTGGGGGACCTACGAGCAGTACTTC. Its translation is CASSSWGTYEQYF. The chain has TRBV11-2 and TRBJ2-7; D could derive from TRBD1 or TRBD2 (5 bases each). The CDR3 consists of 13 residues. The germline gives CDR1 SGHAT, CDR2 FQNNGV. V shed 4 bases and J shed 2 bases, with 9 bases lying between them.

The chain is built from TRBV5-1 and TRBJ2-7; D possibly matches TRBD1 or TRBD2 (5 bases each). V was clipped by 1 base and J by 5 bases, with 13 bases between them. CDR1 and CDR2 from the germline V gene are SGHRS and YFSETQ. The CDR3 loop spans 14 amino acids. The CDR3 coding sequence is TGCGCCAGCAGCTTGAGAGGGGATAGCCACGAGCAGTACTTC. Residues: CASSLRGDSHEQYF.

This clonotype has only a few counts. The chain couples TRBV20-1 to TRBJ2-7; D is possibly TRBD1 (6 bases). This CDR3 spans 15 amino acids. The V end lost 4 bases, the J end lost 3 bases, and 19 bases lay between the germline ends. From germline, CDR1 is DFQATT and CDR2 SNEGSKA (reference sequence). CDR3 DNA: TGCAGTGCTACTACATCCACAGGGCTATACTACGAGCAGTACTTC. Translating it yields CSATTSTGLYYEQYF.

The chain uses TRBV19 and TRBJ2-2, with D tentatively TRBD2 (6 bases). V was clipped by 6 bases and J by 6 bases, with 23 bases between them. The CDR3 extends over 17 amino acids. Germline CDR1 is LNHDA and CDR2 is SQIVND (reference sequence). CDR3 bases: TGTGCCAGTAGCCTTGGACTACTGCGGGAAATCCCCGGGGAGCTGTTTTTT. Its translation: CASSLGLLREIPGELFF.

In this sample, this clonotype turned up a few times. The chain carries TRBV29-1 and TRBJ2-7; the D is unclear. The CDR3 extends over 15 amino acids. Germline lookup yields CDR1 SQVTM and CDR2 ANQGSEA. V was pared by 5 bases and J by 0 bases, with 17 bases between. The CDR3 region has the DNA TGCAGCGTTATGCAACCCGAAGGCCGCTCCTACGAGCAGTACTTC. Amino acids: CSVMQPEGRSYEQYF.

The V and J genes are TRBV6-1 and TRBJ1-4; TRBD1 might be the D (6 bases). This CDR3 has 16 amino acids. Trimming took 5 bases from V and 8 from J, leaving 21 bases between them. CDR1 is MNHNS, CDR2 SASEGT, per germline. The CDR3 protein is CASSQNLHSGGEKLFF. The CDR3 region has the DNA TGTGCCAGCAGTCAGAACCTTCACTCCGGGGGCGAAAAACTGTTTTTT.

The chain employs TRBV27 and TRBJ2-1, with 8 bases that match TRBD1. The length of the CDR3 is 15 residues. Germline loops: CDR1 MNHEY, CDR2 SMNVEV (reference sequence). Germline trimming cut 6 bases from V and 5 bases from J; bases unmatched to any gene: 9. DNA for the CDR3: TGTGCCAGCAGCCCACCAGGCAGGGGGCACAATGAGCAGTTCTTC. Amino acid sequence: CASSPPGRGHNEQFF.

In its sample, this clonotype was seen once. This chain joins TRBV19 and TRBJ2-3; maybe TRBD1 (5 bases). V lost 5 bases and J lost 2, with 11 bases in between. This CDR3 is built from 14 residues. Germline V gene data show CDR1 as LNHDA and CDR2 as SQIVND (reference sequence). CDR3 bases: TGTGCCAGTAGTGTGGGGCCGATCACAGATACGCAGTATTTT. The encoded protein is CASSVGPITDTQYF.

This clonotype was counted many times. The chain combines TRBV29-1 with TRBJ2-5, with TRBD2 matching over 10 bases. This CDR3 has 14 amino acids. V lost 5 bases and J lost 2; bases outside the gene matches: 5. The germline CDR1 and CDR2 sequences are SQVTM and ANQGSEA. The CDR3 sequence: CSVWTSGRQETQYF. The CDR3, as DNA: TGCAGCGTTTGGACTAGCGGCAGACAAGAGACCCAGTACTTC.